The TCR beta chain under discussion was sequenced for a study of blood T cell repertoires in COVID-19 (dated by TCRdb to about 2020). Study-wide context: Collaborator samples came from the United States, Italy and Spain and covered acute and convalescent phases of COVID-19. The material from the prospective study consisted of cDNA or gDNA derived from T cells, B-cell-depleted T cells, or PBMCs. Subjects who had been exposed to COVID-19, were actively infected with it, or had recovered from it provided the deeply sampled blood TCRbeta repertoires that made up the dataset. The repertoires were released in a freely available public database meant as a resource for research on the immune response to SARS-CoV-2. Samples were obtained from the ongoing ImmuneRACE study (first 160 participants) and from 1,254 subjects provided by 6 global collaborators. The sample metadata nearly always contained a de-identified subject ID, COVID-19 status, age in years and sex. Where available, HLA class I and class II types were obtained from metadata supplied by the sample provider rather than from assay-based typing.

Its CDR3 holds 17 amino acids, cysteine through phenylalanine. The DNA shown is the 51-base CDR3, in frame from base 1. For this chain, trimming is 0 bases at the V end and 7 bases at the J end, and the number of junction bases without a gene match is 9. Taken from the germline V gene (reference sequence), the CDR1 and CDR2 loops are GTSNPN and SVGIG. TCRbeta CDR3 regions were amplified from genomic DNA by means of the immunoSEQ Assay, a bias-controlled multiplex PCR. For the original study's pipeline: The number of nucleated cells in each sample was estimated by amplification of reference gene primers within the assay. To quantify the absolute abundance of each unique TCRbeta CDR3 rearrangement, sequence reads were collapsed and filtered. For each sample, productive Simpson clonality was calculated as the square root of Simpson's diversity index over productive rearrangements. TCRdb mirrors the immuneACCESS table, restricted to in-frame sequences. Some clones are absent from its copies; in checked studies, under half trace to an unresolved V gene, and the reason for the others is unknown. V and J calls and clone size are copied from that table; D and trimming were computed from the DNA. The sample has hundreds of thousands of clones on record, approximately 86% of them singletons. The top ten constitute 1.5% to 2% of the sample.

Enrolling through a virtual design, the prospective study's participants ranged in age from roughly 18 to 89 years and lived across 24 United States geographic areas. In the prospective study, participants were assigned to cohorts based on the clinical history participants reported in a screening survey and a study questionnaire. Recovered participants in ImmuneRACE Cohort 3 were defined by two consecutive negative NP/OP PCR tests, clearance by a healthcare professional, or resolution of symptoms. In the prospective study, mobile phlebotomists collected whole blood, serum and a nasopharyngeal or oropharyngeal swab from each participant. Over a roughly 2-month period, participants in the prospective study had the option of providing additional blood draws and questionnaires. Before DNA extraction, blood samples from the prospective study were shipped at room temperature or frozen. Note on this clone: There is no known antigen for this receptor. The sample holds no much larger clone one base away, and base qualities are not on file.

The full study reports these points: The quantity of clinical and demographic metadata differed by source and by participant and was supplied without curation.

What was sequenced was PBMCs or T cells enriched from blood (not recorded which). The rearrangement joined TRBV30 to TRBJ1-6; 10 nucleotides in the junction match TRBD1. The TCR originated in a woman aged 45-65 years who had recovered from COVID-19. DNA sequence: TGTGCCTGGAGTGTATCACTTCGGACAGGGGGAAATTCACCCCTCCACTTT. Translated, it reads CAWSVSLRTGGNSPLHF.